This paragraph reports one T cell receptor beta chain. Its antigen is still unknown. Constant-region reverse primers amplified full-length variable regions, followed by semi-nested Nested Universal Primer A PCR. A single record per CDR3 protein comes from TCRdb applying MiXCR to the 5' RACE reads. The profile shows about 42,000 distinct CDR3 sequences, roughly 21% of them singletons. The sorted Tregs were CD4+CD25+CD127-/low cells. The CDR3 runs 14 residues. Germline V gene sequence: CDR1 MNHNY, CDR2 SVGAGI (reference sequence). V was shortened by 4 bases and J by 8 bases, with 14 bases between the two germline ends. Regarding the study as a whole: In terms of TCR gene usage, tumor memory CD4+ T cells clustered together with blood and lymph node memory CD4+ cells, as well as with lymph node naive CD4+ cells. The larger cohort examined one V-J beta rearrangement, not whole repertoires.

This clonotype originated in a female donor with breast cancer. V gene TRBV6-6 combines with J gene TRBJ1-4; no clear D gene. The sequenced sample consisted of Tregs sorted from blood. The CDR3 loop is CASSSGPVGEKLFF. For the CDR3, the DNA is TGTGCCAGCAGTTCAGGTCCTGTTGGGGAAAAACTGTTTTTT.